This TCR beta chain was documented in a study of blood T cell repertoires in COVID-19. Study background: T cells, B-cell-depleted T cells, or PBMCs provided the cDNA or gDNA that served as material.

The CDR3 is 14 residues long. From germline, CDR1 is MDHEN and CDR2 SYDVKM. The V and J ends lost 6 bases and 3 bases respectively, with 15 bases between them. Per the original methods: Reference gene primer amplification yielded estimated nucleated cell counts. This table comes from immunoSEQ multiplex PCR, and its TCRdb copy is limited to in-frame clones, with some not included. V, J and clone size reflect that table, while D and trimming were determined from the DNA. The sample holds 55,000 to 70,000 clones, 60% to 85% seen once. This clonotype was sampled from a human donor in a cohort sampled during active COVID-19. The chain uses TRBV28 and TRBJ2-7; D might be TRBD1 (6 bases). Source material: peripheral blood. The CDR3 nucleotides read TGTGCCAGCAGCGAGACAGGAAGTCTCTACGAGCAGTACTTC. This codes for CASSETGSLYEQYF.